This T cell receptor (beta chain) was recorded in a study of T cell responses to AZD1222 COVID-19 vaccine. Study-wide results and limits: Vaccine-related CD4 TCRs covered spike, predominating at 160-218 and 743-854. Unmutated variant regions are reportedly the target of nearly half of TCRs that are spike-specific.

This clone was seen a single time. Its specificity is not known. Germline values: CDR1 LGHNA, CDR2 YSLEER. V was shortened by 5 bases and J by 0 bases, with 15 bases between the two germline ends. The CDR3 sequence is 16 residues long. Profiling relied on immunoSEQ multiplex PCR, and the TCRdb table lists in-frame clones only, not all of them. The repertoire holds 100,000 to 150,000 clones, with roughly 91% as singletons. This sequence originates from an adult who received the AZD1222 COVID-19 vaccine. Sequencing used peripheral blood, obtained 28 days after the second AZD1222 dose. V and J are TRBV4-3 and TRBJ2-3; the D gene is possibly TRBD1 (6 bases). CDR3 protein: CASSSRGDTSTDTQYF. As DNA, the CDR3 is TGCGCCAGCAGCTCCCGTGGGGACACGAGCACAGATACGCAGTATTTT.